This T cell receptor (beta chain) is drawn from a study of CD8 T cells in Susac syndrome. RNA was extracted with the RNeasy kit, and a quantity of roughly 0.45 to 1 ug was reverse transcribed using random hexamers. immunoSEQ multiplex PCR amplified TCR beta CDR3 across 54 Vbeta, 13 Jbeta. TCRdb re-called the immunoSEQ multiplex PCR reads through MiXCR, storing one row per CDR3 protein. The sample holds about 150,000 distinct CDR3 sequences, less than 97% seen once. V lost 2 bases to trimming and J lost 6 bases, with 8 bases between them. CDR3 length: 13 amino acids. Germline V gene data show CDR1 as SEHNR and CDR2 as FQNEAQ (reference sequence). The authors carried out high-throughput sequencing of TCR beta. They applied it to CD8+ and CD4+ T cells obtained from blood.

The clonotype originates from a human donor with multiple sclerosis. The material sequenced was CD8+ T cells from PBMCs. J is TRBJ2-1 and V is TRBV7-9; D gene unclear. CDR3 bases: TGTGCCAGCAGCTTATCTGATGGCAATGAGCAGTTCTTC. Protein: CASSLSDGNEQFF.